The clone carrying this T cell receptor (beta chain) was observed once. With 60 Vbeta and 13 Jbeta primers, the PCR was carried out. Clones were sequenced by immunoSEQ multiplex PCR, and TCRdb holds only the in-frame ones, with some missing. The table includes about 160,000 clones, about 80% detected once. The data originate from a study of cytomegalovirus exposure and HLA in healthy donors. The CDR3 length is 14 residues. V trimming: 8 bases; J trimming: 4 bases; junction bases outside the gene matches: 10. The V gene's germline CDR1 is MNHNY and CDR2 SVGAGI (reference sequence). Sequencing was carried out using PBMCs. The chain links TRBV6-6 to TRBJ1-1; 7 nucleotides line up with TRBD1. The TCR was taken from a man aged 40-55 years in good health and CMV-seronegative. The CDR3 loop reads CASGQGGAATEAFF. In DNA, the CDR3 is TGTGCCAGCGGTCAAGGGGGCGCGGCCACTGAAGCTTTCTTT.